The present TCR beta chain was sequenced within a study of blood T cell repertoires in COVID-19. The protocol was immunoSEQ multiplex PCR, while the TCRdb copy is restricted to in-frame clones and leaves out a portion. The sample has about 110,000 clones, around 89% seen once. Trimming took 5 bases from V and 3 from J, leaving 19 bases between them. Germline loops: CDR1 MDHEN, CDR2 SYDVKM. The CDR3 consists of 17 residues. The clonotype originates from a human donor in a cohort sampled during active COVID-19. The chain is built from TRBV28 and TRBJ2-2; D is undetermined. The sequenced sample was peripheral blood. The DNA of the CDR3 is TGTGCCAGCAGTCCCCCCGAGTTGGTCGGTGACACCGGGGAGCTGTTTTTT. Translating it yields CASSPPELVGDTGELFF. Combining the CDR3 with reference TRBV28 and TRBJ2-2 gives the whole variable domain DVKVTQSSRYLVKRTGEKVFLECVQDMDHENMFWYRQDPGLGLRLIYFSYDVKMKEKGDIPEGYSVSREKKERFSLILESASTNQTSMYLCASSPPELVGDTGELFFGEGSRLTVL.